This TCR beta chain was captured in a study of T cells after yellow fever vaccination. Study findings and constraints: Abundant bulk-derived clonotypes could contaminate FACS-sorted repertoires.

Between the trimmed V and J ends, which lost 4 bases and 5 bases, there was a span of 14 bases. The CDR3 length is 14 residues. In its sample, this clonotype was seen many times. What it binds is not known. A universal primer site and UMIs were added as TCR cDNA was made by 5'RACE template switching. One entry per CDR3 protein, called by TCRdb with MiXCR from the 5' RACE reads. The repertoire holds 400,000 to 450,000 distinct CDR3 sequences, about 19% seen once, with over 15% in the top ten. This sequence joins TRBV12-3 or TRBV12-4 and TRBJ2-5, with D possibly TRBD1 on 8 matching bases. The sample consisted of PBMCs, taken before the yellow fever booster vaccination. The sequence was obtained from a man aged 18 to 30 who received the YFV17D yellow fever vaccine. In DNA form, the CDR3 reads TGTGCCAGCAGTTCACAGGGGGGGCTGGAGACCCAGTACTTC. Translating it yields CASSSQGGLETQYF.